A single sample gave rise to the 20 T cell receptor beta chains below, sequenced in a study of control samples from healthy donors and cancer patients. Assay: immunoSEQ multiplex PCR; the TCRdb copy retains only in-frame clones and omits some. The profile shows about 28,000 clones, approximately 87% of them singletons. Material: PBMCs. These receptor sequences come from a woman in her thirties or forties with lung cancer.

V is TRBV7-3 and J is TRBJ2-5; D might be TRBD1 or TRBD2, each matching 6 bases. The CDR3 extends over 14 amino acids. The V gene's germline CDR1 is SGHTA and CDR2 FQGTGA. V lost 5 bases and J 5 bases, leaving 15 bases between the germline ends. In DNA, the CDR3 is TGTGCCAGCAGCCTCTTCGGAGGGGGGGAGACCCAGTACTTC. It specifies CASSLFGGGETQYF.

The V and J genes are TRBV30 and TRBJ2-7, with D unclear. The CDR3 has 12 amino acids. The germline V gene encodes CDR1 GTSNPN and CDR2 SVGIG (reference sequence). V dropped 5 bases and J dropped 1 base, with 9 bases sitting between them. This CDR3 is CAWGFGSYEQYF. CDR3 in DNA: TGTGCCTGGGGGTTCGGATCCTACGAGCAGTACTTC.

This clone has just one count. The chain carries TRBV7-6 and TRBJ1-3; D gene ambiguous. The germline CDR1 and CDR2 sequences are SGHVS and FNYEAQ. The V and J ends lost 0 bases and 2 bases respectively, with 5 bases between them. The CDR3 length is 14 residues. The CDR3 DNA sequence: TGTGCCAGCAGCTTAGCAGGGACTGGAAACACCATATATTTT. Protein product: CASSLAGTGNTIYF.

This chain's CDR3 is CAWSVPTGANTEAFF. CDR3 coding DNA: TGTGCCTGGAGTGTTCCGACGGGGGCGAACACTGAAGCTTTCTTT. The chain recombines TRBV30 with TRBJ1-1; D may be TRBD1 (6 bases). V shed 0 bases and J shed 1 base, with 12 bases lying between them. CDR3 size: 15 residues. Germline lookup yields CDR1 GTSNPN and CDR2 SVGIG (reference sequence).

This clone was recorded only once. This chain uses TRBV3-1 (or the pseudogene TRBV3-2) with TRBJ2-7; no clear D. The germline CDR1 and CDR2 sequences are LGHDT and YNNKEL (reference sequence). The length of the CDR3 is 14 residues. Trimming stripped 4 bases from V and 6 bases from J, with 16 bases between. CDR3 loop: CASSPRTAEGEQYF. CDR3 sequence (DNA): TGTGCCAGCAGCCCCCGGACGGCCGAAGGCGAGCAGTACTTC.

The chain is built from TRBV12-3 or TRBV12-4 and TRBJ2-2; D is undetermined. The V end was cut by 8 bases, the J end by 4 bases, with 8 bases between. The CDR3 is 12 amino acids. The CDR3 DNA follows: TGTGCCAGCGACGTCGGCACCGGGGAGCTGTTTTTT. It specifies CASDVGTGELFF.

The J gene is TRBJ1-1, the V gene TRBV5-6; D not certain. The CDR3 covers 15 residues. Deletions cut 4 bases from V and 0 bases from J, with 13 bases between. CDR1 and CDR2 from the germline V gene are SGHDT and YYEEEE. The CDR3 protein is CASSRLGPMNTEAFF. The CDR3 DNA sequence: TGTGCCAGCAGCCGTTTAGGACCTATGAACACTGAAGCTTTCTTT.

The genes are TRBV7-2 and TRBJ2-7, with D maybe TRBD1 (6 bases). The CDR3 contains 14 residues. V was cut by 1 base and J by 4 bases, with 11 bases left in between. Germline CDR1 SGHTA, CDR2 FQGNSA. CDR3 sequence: CASSLDRALYEQYF. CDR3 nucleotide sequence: TGTGCCAGCAGCTTAGACAGGGCGCTTTACGAGCAGTACTTC.

The CDR3 is CASSLDRGSPSNYGYTF. CDR3 nucleotide sequence: TGTGCCAGCAGCCTCGACAGGGGGTCCCCCTCGAACTATGGCTACACCTTC. The rearrangement uses TRBV11-2 and TRBJ1-2; TRBD1 agrees at 9 bases. CDR1 is SGHAT, CDR2 FQNNGV, per germline. The length of the CDR3 is 17 residues. V lost 5 bases, J lost 2 bases, and 12 bases stayed unmatched.

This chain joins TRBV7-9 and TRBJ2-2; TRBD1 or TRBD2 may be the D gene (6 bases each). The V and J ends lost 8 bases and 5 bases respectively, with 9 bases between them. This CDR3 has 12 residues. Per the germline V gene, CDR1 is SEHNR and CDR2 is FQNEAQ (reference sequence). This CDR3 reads CASRGTTGELFF. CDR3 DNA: TGTGCCAGCCGGGGGACAACCGGGGAGCTGTTTTTT.

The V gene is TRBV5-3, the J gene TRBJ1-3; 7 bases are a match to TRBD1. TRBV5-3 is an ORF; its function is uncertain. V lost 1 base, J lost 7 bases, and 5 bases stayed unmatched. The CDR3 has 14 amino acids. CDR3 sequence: CARSLSGRGNTIYF. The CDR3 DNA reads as TGTGCCAGAAGCTTGTCCGGCAGGGGGAACACCATATATTTT.

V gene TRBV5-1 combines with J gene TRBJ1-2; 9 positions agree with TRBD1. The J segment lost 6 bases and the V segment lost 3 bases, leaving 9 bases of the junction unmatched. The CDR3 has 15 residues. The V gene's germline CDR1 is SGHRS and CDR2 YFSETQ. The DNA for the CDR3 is TGCGCCAGCAGCTGGGGGGACAGGGACGTGAATGGCTACACCTTC. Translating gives CASSWGDRDVNGYTF. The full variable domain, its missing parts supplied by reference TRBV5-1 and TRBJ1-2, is KAGVTQTPRYLIKTRGQQVTLSCSPISGHRSVSWYQQTPGQGLQFLFEYFSETQRNKGNFPGRFSGRQFSNSRSEMNVSTLELGDSALYLCASSWGDRDVNGYTFGSGTRLTVV.

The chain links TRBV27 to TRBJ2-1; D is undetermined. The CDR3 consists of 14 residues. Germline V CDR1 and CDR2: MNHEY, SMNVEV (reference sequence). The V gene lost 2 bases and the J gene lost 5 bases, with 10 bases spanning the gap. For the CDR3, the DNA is TGTGCCAGCAGTTTAGGGCCCCCGCACAATGAGCAGTTCTTC. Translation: CASSLGPPHNEQFF.

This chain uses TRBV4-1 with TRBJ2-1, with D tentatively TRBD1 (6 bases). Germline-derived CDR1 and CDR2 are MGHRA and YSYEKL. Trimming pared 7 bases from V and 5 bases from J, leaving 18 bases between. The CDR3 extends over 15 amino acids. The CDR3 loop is CASKSWAGDHNEQFF. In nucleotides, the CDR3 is TGCGCCAGCAAATCTTGGGCAGGGGACCACAATGAGCAGTTCTTC.

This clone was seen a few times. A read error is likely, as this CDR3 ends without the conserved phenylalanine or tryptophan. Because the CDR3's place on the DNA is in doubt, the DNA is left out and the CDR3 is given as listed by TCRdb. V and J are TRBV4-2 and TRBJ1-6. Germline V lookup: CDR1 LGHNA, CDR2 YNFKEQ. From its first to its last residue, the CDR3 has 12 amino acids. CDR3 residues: CASSQDVGPPVL.

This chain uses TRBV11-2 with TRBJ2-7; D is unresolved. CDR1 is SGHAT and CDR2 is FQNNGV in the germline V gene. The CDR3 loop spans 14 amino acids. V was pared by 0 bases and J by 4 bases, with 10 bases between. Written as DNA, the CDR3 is TGTGCCAGCAGCTTAGACGGGTTGGAATACGAGCAGTACTTC. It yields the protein CASSLDGLEYEQYF.

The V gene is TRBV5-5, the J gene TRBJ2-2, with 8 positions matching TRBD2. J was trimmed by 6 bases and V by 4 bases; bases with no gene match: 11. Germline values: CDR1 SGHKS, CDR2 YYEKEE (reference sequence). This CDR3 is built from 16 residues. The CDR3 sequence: CASSPVGTSYSGELFF. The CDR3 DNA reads TGTGCCAGCAGCCCGGTCGGGACTAGTTATTCCGGGGAGCTGTTTTTT.

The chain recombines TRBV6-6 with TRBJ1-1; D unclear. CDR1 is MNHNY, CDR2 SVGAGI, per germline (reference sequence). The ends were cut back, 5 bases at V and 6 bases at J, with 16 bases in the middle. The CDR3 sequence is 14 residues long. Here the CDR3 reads CASSMPSIPAEAFF. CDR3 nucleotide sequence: TGTGCCAGCAGTATGCCCTCTATACCGGCTGAAGCTTTCTTT.

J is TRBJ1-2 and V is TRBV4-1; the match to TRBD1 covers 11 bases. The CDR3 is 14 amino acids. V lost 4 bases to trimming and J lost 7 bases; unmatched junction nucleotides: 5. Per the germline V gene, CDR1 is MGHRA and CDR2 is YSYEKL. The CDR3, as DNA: TGCGCCAGCAGCCCTACTGGGACAGGGGGTGGCTACACCTTC. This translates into CASSPTGTGGGYTF.

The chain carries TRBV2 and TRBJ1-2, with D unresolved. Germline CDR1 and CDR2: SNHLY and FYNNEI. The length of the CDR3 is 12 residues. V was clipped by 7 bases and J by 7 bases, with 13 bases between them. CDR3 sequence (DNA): TGTGCCAGCACCGAGGGATTTCCTGGCTACACCTTC. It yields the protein CASTEGFPGYTF.